These 21 T cell receptor beta chains were all obtained from the same sample, sequenced in a study of radiotherapy plus CTLA-4 blockade in lung cancer. Using immunoSEQ multiplex PCR, the repertoire was profiled, and TCRdb retains in-frame clones only, with some absent. The table records some 100,000 clones, approximately 83% of them present only once. Sequencing was performed on peripheral blood, taken from a patient treated with radiotherapy plus ipilimumab. All receptors come from a human donor with non-small cell lung cancer that progressed on radiotherapy plus ipilimumab.

This chain joins TRBV4-3 and TRBJ2-5; 15 nucleotides match TRBD2. The CDR3 is 16 residues long. Germline CDR1 LGHNA, CDR2 YSLEER. V trimming: 0 bases; J trimming: 4 bases; junction bases outside the gene matches: 0. As DNA, the CDR3 is TGCGCCAGCAGCCAAGAGGGACTAGCGGGAGGAGAGACCCAGTACTTC. It yields the protein CASSQEGLAGGETQYF.

This chain connects TRBV12-5 to TRBJ1-5; D call uncertain. Germline CDR1 reads LGHNT; CDR2 reads FRNRAP. The V and J ends lost 3 bases and 0 bases respectively, with 9 bases between them. The CDR3 is made up of 15 amino acids. The CDR3 DNA follows: TGTGCTAGTGGTTTAGGAGGTAGTAGCAATCAGCCCCAGCATTTT. Translating gives CASGLGGSSNQPQHF. Together with reference TRBV12-5 and TRBJ1-5, the CDR3 gives the full variable domain: DARVTQTPRHKVTEMGQEVTMRCQPILGHNTVFWYRQTMMQGLELLAYFRNRAPLDDSGMPKDRFSAEMPDATLATLKIQPSEPRDSAVYFCASGLGGSSNQPQHFGDGTRLSIL.

The chain recombines TRBV15 with TRBJ1-1; D is unresolved. Germline CDR1 is LNHNV and CDR2 is YYDKDF (reference sequence). This CDR3 contains 13 residues. V lost 1 base to trimming and J lost 6 bases, with 9 bases between them. CDR3 sequence (DNA): TGTGCCACCAGCAGAGGTCGGGAACCTGAAGCTTTCTTT. It specifies CATSRGREPEAFF.

The chain has TRBV9 and TRBJ2-6; TRBD1 matches 9 bases. V was clipped by 3 bases and J by 0 bases; unmatched bases: 7. CDR1 SGDLS and CDR2 YYNGEE come from the germline V gene. The length of the CDR3 is 18 residues. CDR3 residues: CASSETGGYISGANVLTF. CDR3 sequence (DNA): TGTGCCAGCAGCGAAACAGGGGGCTACATCTCTGGGGCCAACGTCCTGACTTTC.

The chain employs TRBV9 and TRBJ2-7; 8 bases agree with TRBD1. With 4 bases clipped from V and 7 bases from J, the junction kept 7 bases outside the gene matches. Germline values: CDR1 SGDLS, CDR2 YYNGEE. The CDR3 loop spans 13 amino acids. The CDR3 loop reads CASSPRTGREQYF. In nucleotides, the CDR3 is TGTGCCAGCAGCCCCCGGACAGGGCGGGAGCAGTACTTC.

The chain uses TRBV19 and TRBJ1-3; 7 nucleotides match TRBD1. The germline V gene encodes CDR1 LNHDA and CDR2 SQIVND (reference sequence). CDR3 size: 18 residues. Trimming removed 7 bases from V and 4 bases from J; junction bases left unmatched: 19. Written as DNA, the CDR3 is TGTGCCAGTATCCCCCCCCCGAACAGGGGCAACTACGGAAACACCATATATTTT. Its translation: CASIPPPNRGNYGNTIYF.

The gene calls are TRBV19 and TRBJ1-2; D is unclear. CDR1 and CDR2 from the germline V gene are LNHDA and SQIVND (reference sequence). The CDR3 is 13 amino acids. The V and J ends lost 3 bases and 2 bases respectively, with 7 bases between them. The CDR3 loop reads CASSIGRNYGYTF. CDR3 nucleotide sequence: TGTGCCAGTAGTATTGGACGGAACTATGGCTACACCTTC.

The chain carries TRBV5-6 and TRBJ1-1, with 10 positions matching TRBD1. V lost 5 bases to trimming and J lost 7 bases; unmatched junction nucleotides: 5. CDR3 length: 13 residues. CDR1 and CDR2 from the germline V gene are SGHDT and YYEEEE. CDR3 protein: CASRADRGFEAFF. The CDR3 coding sequence is TGTGCCAGCAGGGCGGACAGGGGGTTTGAAGCTTTCTTT.

For the CDR3, the DNA is TGCGCCAGCAGCCAAGATCTGGGCCTTGGTGGGGACTATGGCTACACCTTC. The encoded protein is CASSQDLGLGGDYGYTF. V is TRBV4-3 and J is TRBJ1-2; D gene ambiguous. The CDR3 is 17 residues long. Germline CDR1 LGHNA, CDR2 YSLEER. V was trimmed by 0 bases and J by 3 bases, leaving 17 bases between them.

This clone was detected only a few times. The rearrangement joins TRBV27 to TRBJ1-1; 7 positions agree with TRBD1. The germline V gene encodes CDR1 MNHEY and CDR2 SMNVEV (reference sequence). Germline trimming cut 2 bases from V and 4 bases from J; bases unmatched to any gene: 4. The CDR3 totals 14 residues. Written as DNA, the CDR3 is TGTGCCAGCAGTTTACTGGCAGGGGGCACTGAAGCTTTCTTT. It translates to CASSLLAGGTEAFF.

CDR3 in amino acids: CASSPTGTDSNQPQHF. The CDR3 nucleotides read TGTGCCAGCAGCCCTACGGGGACAGATAGCAATCAGCCCCAGCATTTT. V gene TRBV7-3 combines with J gene TRBJ1-5, with TRBD1 matching 7 bases. There are 16 residues in the CDR3. Germline CDR1 reads SGHTA; CDR2 reads FQGTGA. Trimming took 5 bases from V and 0 from J; bases not matched to a gene: 7.

This clone was detected once. The chain couples TRBV6-5 to TRBJ2-3, with D possibly being TRBD1 (5 bases). CDR1 is MNHEY and CDR2 is SVGAGI in the germline V gene. The V gene lost 6 bases and the J gene lost 3 bases, with 10 bases spanning the gap. The CDR3 is 13 residues long. CDR3 sequence: CASRRGLTDTQYF. The CDR3 region has the DNA TGTGCCAGCAGAAGGGGCCTTACAGATACGCAGTATTTT.

The chain couples TRBV28 to TRBJ2-7, with 13 positions matching TRBD2. The CDR3 length is 15 residues. Looked up from germline, CDR1 is MDHEN and CDR2 is SYDVKM. Losses at the gene ends were 8 bases for V and 4 bases for J; bases not matched to a gene: 8. For the CDR3, the DNA is TGTGCCAGCCATGGACTAGCGGGAGTCAGGTACGAGCAGTACTTC. It specifies CASHGLAGVRYEQYF.

The J gene is TRBJ1-5, the V gene TRBV19, with D perhaps matching TRBD1 (5 bases). V lost 7 bases and J 2 bases, leaving 12 bases between the germline ends. Per the germline V gene, CDR1 is LNHDA and CDR2 is SQIVND (reference sequence). CDR3 length equals 14 residues. The CDR3, as DNA: TGTGCCAGTACTAGCCAAGGGGGCAATCAGCCCCAGCATTTT. Its protein product is CASTSQGGNQPQHF. Together with reference TRBV19 and TRBJ1-5, the CDR3 gives the full variable domain: DGGITQSPKYLFRKEGQNVTLSCEQNLNHDAMYWYRQDPGQGLRLIYYSQIVNDFQKGDIAEGYSVSREKKESFPLTVTSAQKNPTAFYLCASTSQGGNQPQHFGDGTRLSIL.

The V call is TRBV10-3, the J call TRBJ2-3, with no clear D. The CDR3 covers 13 residues. V lost 6 bases to trimming and J lost 2 bases, with 9 bases between them. Germline CDR1 and CDR2: ENHRY and SYGVKD. The CDR3 spells CAIRDGLTDTQYF. CDR3 bases: TGTGCCATCAGGGACGGTCTCACAGATACGCAGTATTTT.

The rearrangement links TRBV5-4 to TRBJ2-5; TRBD2 aligns across 7 bases. The CDR3 length is 15 residues. Germline values: CDR1 SGHNT, CDR2 YYREEE (reference sequence). V lost 5 bases, J lost 3 bases, and 10 bases stayed unmatched. Here the CDR3 reads CASSSGGTTKETQYF. The DNA of the CDR3 is TGTGCCAGCAGTTCGGGCGGGACTACCAAAGAGACCCAGTACTTC.

CDR3 in DNA: TGTGCCTGGAGTCTAGCGGGAGGGCGCGAGCAGTACTTC. Its protein is CAWSLAGGREQYF. The V call is TRBV30, the J call TRBJ2-7, with 12 nucleotides matching TRBD2. Per the germline V gene, CDR1 is GTSNPN and CDR2 is SVGIG (reference sequence). Trimming at V came to 2 bases and at J to 6 bases, leaving 2 bases not matched to a gene. The CDR3 consists of 13 residues.

The rearrangement uses TRBV30 and TRBJ1-1, with D perhaps matching TRBD1 (5 bases). CDR3 length: 13 amino acids. Germline CDR1 GTSNPN, CDR2 SVGIG (reference sequence). With 0 bases removed from V and 10 bases from J, the gap between germline ends came to 15 bases. In DNA, the CDR3 is TGTGCCTGGAGTGTGTACGGGTCAGGGAGAGCTTTCTTT. The encoded protein is CAWSVYGSGRAFF.

This sequence joins TRBV30 and TRBJ1-1; weak D call: TRBD1 (5 bases). V lost 1 base, J lost 7 bases, and 16 bases lay in between. The CDR3 contains 14 residues. Germline CDR1 is GTSNPN and CDR2 is SVGIG (reference sequence). The CDR3 protein is CAWSARLRDSEAFF. As DNA, the CDR3 is TGTGCCTGGAGTGCACGCCTGAGAGACAGTGAAGCTTTCTTT.

Concerning this clone: Other DNA variants within this sample encode the same CDR3. The chain has TRBV5-1 and TRBJ1-5; TRBD1 matches 7 bases. CDR3 length equals 14 residues. V trimming: 4 bases; J trimming: 5 bases; junction bases outside the gene matches: 6. Germline values: CDR1 SGHRS, CDR2 YFSETQ. CDR3 region: CASSPGQGDQPQHF. The DNA for the CDR3 is TGCGCCAGCAGCCCCGGGCAGGGGGATCAGCCCCAGCATTTT.

J is TRBJ1-3 and V is TRBV7-6; D may be TRBD1 (5 bases). This CDR3 region has 17 residues. The germline V gene encodes CDR1 SGHVS and CDR2 FNYEAQ. Trimming left V 4 bases short and J 0 bases short, with 16 bases between. The CDR3 sequence: CASSYFGGLGSGNTIYF. The CDR3 bases are TGTGCCAGCAGCTATTTCGGGGGTCTTGGCTCTGGAAACACCATATATTTT. The whole variable domain, filled in from reference TRBV7-6 and TRBJ1-3, reads GAGVSQSPRYKVTKRGQDVALRCDPISGHVSLYWYRQALGQGPEFLTYFNYEAQQDKSGLPNDRFSAERPEGSISTLTIQRTEQRDSAMYRCASSYFGGLGSGNTIYFGEGSWLTVV.